This T cell receptor (beta chain) was identified in a study of T cell repertoires in cytomegalovirus infection. Study-wide findings and caveats: HLA-C-restricted TCR beta clonotypes specific for CMV led the ex vivo response.

The germline V gene has CDR1 SNHLY and CDR2 FYNNEI. The V gene lost 8 bases and the J gene lost 6 bases, with 10 bases spanning the gap. This CDR3 is 11 amino acids long. This clonotype was seen a handful of times. The target antigen is unknown. TCRdb used MiXCR to reprocess the reads, holding one entry per CDR3 protein. Here the sample spans just under 500,000 distinct CDR3 sequences, around 35% being singletons. The sample in question was cultured PBMCs, obtained from culture after CMV antigen stimulation. The sequence was obtained from a human donor in good health (CMV status not recorded). Some clones in this sample may be carry-over from other donors' samples. This rearrangement joins TRBV2 to TRBJ1-1; D is unclear. CDR3 in DNA: TGTGCCAGCCGAGAGGGCGCTGAAGCTTTCTTT. This sequence encodes CASREGAEAFF.